This T cell receptor beta chain comes out of a study of cytomegalovirus exposure and HLA in healthy donors. The study ran its PCR with 60 Vbeta and 13 Jbeta primers. Assay used: immunoSEQ multiplex PCR; TCRdb lists only in-frame clones, some missing. The sample features 30,000 to 35,000 clones, with under 4% in its top ten. The CDR3 length is 11 residues. The ends were cut back, 1 base at V and 8 bases at J, with 8 bases in the middle. Germline assignment: CDR1 GTSNPN and CDR2 SVGIG (reference sequence). The chain recombines TRBV30 with TRBJ1-2; D gene uncertain. Sequencing was done on a sample of PBMCs. This receptor was taken from a woman aged 40-49 years in good health and CMV-seropositive. The CDR3 sequence: CAWSGHGGYTF. CDR3 sequence (DNA): TGTGCCTGGAGTGGGCACGGGGGCTACACCTTC.